This T cell receptor beta chain appears in the sequencing data of a study of cytomegalovirus exposure and HLA in healthy donors. The study's findings and limits: For most subjects, TCR beta sequences were reported to predict HLA-A and HLA-B alleles with accuracy.

A multiplex PCR was run with 60 Vbeta primers and 13 Jbeta primers. Some clones are missing from TCRdb's copy, which holds only in-frame ones; the method was immunoSEQ multiplex PCR. The sample includes 110,000 to 150,000 clones, roughly 70% seen only once; the top ten take roughly 7.3%. This clone showed up just a few times. The antigen is not known. The CDR3 is 15 amino acids. The V gene is TRBV12-2, the J gene TRBJ2-3; the DNA was not used to check the table's D call, TRBD2. TRBV12-2 is assigned pseudogene status. The source is a man younger than 45 in good health and CMV-seronegative. Input material: PBMCs. CDR3 DNA: TGTGCAAGTCGCTCGCGCGGTAAATACACAGATACGCAGTATTTT. Its translation is CASRSRGKYTDTQYF.